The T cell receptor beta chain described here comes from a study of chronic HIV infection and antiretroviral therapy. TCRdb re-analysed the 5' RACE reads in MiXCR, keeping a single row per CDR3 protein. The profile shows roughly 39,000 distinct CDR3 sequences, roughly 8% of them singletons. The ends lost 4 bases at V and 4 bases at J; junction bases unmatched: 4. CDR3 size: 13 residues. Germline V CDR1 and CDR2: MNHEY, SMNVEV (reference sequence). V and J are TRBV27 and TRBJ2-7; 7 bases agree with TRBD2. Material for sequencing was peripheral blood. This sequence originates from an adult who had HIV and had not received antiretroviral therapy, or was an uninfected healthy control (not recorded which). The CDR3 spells CASSWGGSYEQYF. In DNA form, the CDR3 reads TGTGCCAGCAGTTGGGGCGGGAGTTACGAGCAGTACTTC.